This entry describes one T cell receptor (beta chain). The specificity of this receptor is unknown. Base quality data are lacking; no much larger clone is found one base away. Sequencing was performed on an Illumina HiSeq 2500. TCR beta libraries were prepared by quantitative 5'-RACE with molecular barcodes. As for the original processing: Disease-linked TCR variants were identified with a new computational method built on a probabilistic model of VDJ rearrangement. TCRdb took the public reads, trimmed them with fastp at Q25, ran MiXCR for clone calling and kept in-frame beta chains. A single entry per CDR3 protein holds the most common genes and DNA from its merged rows. The authors' filters were not applied to this entry. The sample profile shows 250,000 to 400,000 distinct CDR3 sequences; approximately 10% of them were found once. Of the sample, roughly 9.1% is held by the ten largest clones. This sample is part of a study of CD8 T cells in ankylosing spondylitis (dated by TCRdb to about 2017). Study-level background: The study profiled T cell receptor beta repertoires in healthy donors and ankylosing spondylitis patients to find disease-linked TCR variants. The whole study cohort included under 140 healthy donors and 25 ankylosing spondylitis patients. Peripheral blood samples were taken, and synovial fluid was additionally collected from ankylosing spondylitis patients. General conclusions and limits of the study: The disease-linked clones showed a CD8+ phenotype and occurred at relatively low frequencies in peripheral blood. Some motif variants had previously been reported in the synovial fluid and blood of reactive arthritis patients, which suggests shared mechanisms of disease initiation. The disease-linked clones were reported as significantly enriched in matched synovial fluid samples from ankylosing spondylitis patients. Blood from ankylosing spondylitis patients appeared to be characterized by a TCR beta motif composed of under 10 highly homologous amino acid variants.

The CDR3 numbers 12 residues from cysteine through phenylalanine. The CDR3 DNA has 36 bases and is translated from base 1. Looking up the germline V gene yields CDR1 SGHRS and CDR2 YFSETQ. Trimming costs V 4 bases and J 10 bases, and their ends lie 12 bases apart. The sample consisted of blood, either unsorted or a sorted T cell fraction (not recorded which). This TCR came from a female donor with ankylosing spondylitis or in good health (not recorded which). In this chain, TRBV5-1 is recombined with TRBJ2-1, with a tentative D gene TRBD2 over 6 matching bases. This receptor has the CDR3 CASSRGLTEQFF. In nucleotide form, the sequence is TGCGCCAGCAGCAGGGGACTCACCGAGCAGTTCTTC.